The 5 T cell receptor beta chains reported below all come from one sample, sequenced in a study of OX40 agonist ivuxolimab in advanced cancers. Repertoires were generated with immunoSEQ multiplex PCR, while TCRdb's copy carries only in-frame clones and drops some. The table shows 76,000 or so clones, with approximately 85% occurring only once. Sequences were derived from CD4+ or CD8+ T cells sorted from blood, sampled in a trial of the OX40 agonist ivuxolimab. These receptor sequences come from an adult with an advanced solid tumor such as melanoma, head and neck, liver or kidney cancer.

The chain links TRBV6-1 to TRBJ2-1, with 9 bases fitting TRBD1. The germline gives CDR1 MNHNS, CDR2 SASEGT. The CDR3 runs to 14 residues. Trimming cost V 6 bases and J 1 base; bases outside gene matches: 1. CDR3 sequence (DNA): TGTGCCAGCAGCGACAGGGGGTCCTACAATGAGCAGTTCTTC. The encoded protein is CASSDRGSYNEQFF.

The genes are TRBV5-1 and TRBJ2-5; tentative D call: TRBD2 (6 bases). With 2 bases removed from V and 3 bases from J, the gap between germline ends came to 14 bases. Germline-derived CDR1 and CDR2 are SGHRS and YFSETQ. The CDR3 runs 15 residues. The CDR3 region is CASSLGQGGEETQYF. The CDR3 region has the DNA TGCGCCAGCAGCTTAGGGCAGGGCGGGGAAGAGACCCAGTACTTC.

The V and J genes are TRBV7-2 and TRBJ1-1; a possible D gene is TRBD1 (6 bases). V shed 4 bases and J shed 2 bases, with 14 bases lying between them. The V gene's germline CDR1 is SGHTA and CDR2 FQGNSA. The CDR3 sequence is 15 residues long. The CDR3 DNA reads as TGTGCCAGCAGCTCAGGAGGGGGGTCCAACACTGAAGCTTTCTTT. It codes for CASSSGGGSNTEAFF.

The V gene is TRBV11-3, the J gene TRBJ2-3; 9 bases line up with TRBD1. The CDR3 contains 18 residues. The germline V gene encodes CDR1 SGHNT and CDR2 YENEEA. After removal of 7 bases from V and 4 bases from J, the junction contained 18 bases not matched to a gene. CDR3: CASTIFDRGYGIADTQYF. As DNA, the CDR3 is TGTGCCAGCACCATATTTGACAGGGGGTATGGGATCGCAGATACGCAGTATTTT. Full variable domain (missing parts from reference TRBV11-3 and TRBJ2-3): EAGVVQSPRYKIIEKKQPVAFWCNPISGHNTLYWYLQNLGQGPELLIRYENEEAVDDSQLPKDRFSAERLKGVDSTLKIQPAELGDSAVYLCASTIFDRGYGIADTQYFGPGTRLTVL.

The gene calls are TRBV25-1 and TRBJ2-5, with 7 bases identical to TRBD1. Losses at the gene ends were 3 bases for V and 5 bases for J; bases not matched to a gene: 12. CDR3 length equals 16 residues. Germline-derived CDR1 and CDR2 are MGHDK and SYGVNS. The CDR3, as DNA: TGTGCCAGCAGTGATCGAATGGGGACAGTACGGGAGACCCAGTACTTC. This encodes CASSDRMGTVRETQYF.